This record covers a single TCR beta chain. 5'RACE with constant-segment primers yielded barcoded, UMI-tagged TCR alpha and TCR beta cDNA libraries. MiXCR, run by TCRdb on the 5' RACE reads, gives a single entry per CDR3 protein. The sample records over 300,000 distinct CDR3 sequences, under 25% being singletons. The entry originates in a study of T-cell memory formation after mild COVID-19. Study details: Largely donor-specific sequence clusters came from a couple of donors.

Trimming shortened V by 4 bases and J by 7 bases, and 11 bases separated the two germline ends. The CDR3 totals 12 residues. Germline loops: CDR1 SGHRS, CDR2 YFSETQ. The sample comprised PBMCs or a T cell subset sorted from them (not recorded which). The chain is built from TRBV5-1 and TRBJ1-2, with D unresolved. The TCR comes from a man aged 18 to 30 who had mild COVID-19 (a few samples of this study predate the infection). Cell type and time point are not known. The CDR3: CASSIAAGGYTF. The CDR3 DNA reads TGCGCCAGCAGCATCGCGGCTGGTGGCTACACCTTC.